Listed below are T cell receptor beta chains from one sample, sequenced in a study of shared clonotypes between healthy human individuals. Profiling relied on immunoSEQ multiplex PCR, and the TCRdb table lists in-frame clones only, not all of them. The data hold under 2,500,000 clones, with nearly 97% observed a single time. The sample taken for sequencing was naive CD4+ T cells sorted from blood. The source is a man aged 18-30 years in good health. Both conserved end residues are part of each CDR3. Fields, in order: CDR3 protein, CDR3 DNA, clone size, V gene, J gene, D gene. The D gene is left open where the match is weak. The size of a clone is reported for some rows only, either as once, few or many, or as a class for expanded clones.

CDR3 protein: CASSLSSGGSFYEQYF
CDR3 DNA: TGTGCCAGCAGCTTAAGCTCCGGGGGGTCTTTCTACGAGCAGTACTTC
clone size: once
V gene: TRBV7-8
J gene: TRBJ2-7
D gene: TRBD2

CDR3 protein: CASRGQGDGYTF
CDR3 DNA: TGTGCCAGCAGGGGACAGGGAGATGGCTACACCTTC
clone size: once
V gene: TRBV6-5
J gene: TRBJ1-2
D gene: TRBD1

CDR3 protein: CASRTFSGNTIYF
CDR3 DNA: TGTGCCAGCAGAACCTTCTCTGGAAACACCATATATTTT
clone size: -
V gene: TRBV27
J gene: TRBJ1-3
D gene: -

CDR3 protein: CASSSQNPYEQYF
CDR3 DNA: TGTGCCAGCAGTTCACAAAACCCTTACGAGCAGTACTTC
clone size: -
V gene: TRBV28
J gene: TRBJ2-7
D gene: -

CDR3 protein: CAISGTQGISGANVLTF
CDR3 DNA: TGTGCCATCAGTGGAACACAGGGTATCTCTGGGGCCAACGTCCTGACTTTC
clone size: -
V gene: TRBV10-3
J gene: TRBJ2-6
D gene: -

CDR3 protein: CASSLGPGLKETQYF
CDR3 DNA: TGTGCCAGCAGCTTAGGGCCCGGATTAAAGGAGACCCAGTACTTC
clone size: -
V gene: TRBV5-6
J gene: TRBJ2-5
D gene: -

CDR3 protein: CASSFAETQYF
CDR3 DNA: TGTGCCAGCAGCTTCGCAGAGACCCAGTACTTC
clone size: few
V gene: TRBV7-2
J gene: TRBJ2-5
D gene: -

CDR3 protein: CASSLTGSYYGYTF
CDR3 DNA: TGTGCCAGCAGCTTAACAGGCTCCTACTATGGCTACACCTTC
clone size: -
V gene: TRBV11-2
J gene: TRBJ1-2
D gene: -

CDR3 protein: CASSFRGTGGAGNEKLFF
CDR3 DNA: TGTGCCAGCAGCTTCAGAGGGACAGGGGGCGCTGGAAACGAAAAACTGTTTTTT
clone size: -
V gene: TRBV7-9
J gene: TRBJ1-4
D gene: TRBD1

CDR3 protein: CSVEFSTSGLDTQYF
CDR3 DNA: TGCAGCGTTGAATTCTCGACTAGCGGGTTGGATACGCAGTATTTT
clone size: once
V gene: TRBV29-1
J gene: TRBJ2-3
D gene: TRBD2

CDR3 protein: CASSVSGRNTGELFF
CDR3 DNA: TGTGCCAGCAGCGTGTCCGGGAGGAACACCGGGGAGCTGTTTTTT
clone size: once
V gene: TRBV9
J gene: TRBJ2-2
D gene: -

CDR3 protein: CASSSAGGQYEQYF
CDR3 DNA: TGCGCCAGCAGCTCGGCAGGGGGCCAATACGAGCAGTACTTC
clone size: -
V gene: TRBV5-1
J gene: TRBJ2-7
D gene: TRBD1

CDR3 protein: CASSLRQGYEQYF
CDR3 DNA: TGTGCCAGCAGCTTGCGACAGGGGTACGAGCAGTACTTC
clone size: -
V gene: TRBV7-9
J gene: TRBJ2-7
D gene: TRBD1

CDR3 protein: CASSVTGSPGNTIYF
CDR3 DNA: TGTGCCAGCAGCGTCACAGGGTCTCCTGGAAACACCATATATTTT
clone size: -
V gene: TRBV7-2
J gene: TRBJ1-3
D gene: -

CDR3 protein: CASSQQHSTDTQYF
CDR3 DNA: TGCGCCAGCAGCCAACAACATAGCACAGATACGCAGTATTTT
clone size: -
V gene: TRBV4-3
J gene: TRBJ2-3
D gene: -

CDR3 protein: CASSTQGLTTNEKLFF
CDR3 DNA: TGTGCCAGTAGTACGCAGGGGTTGACAACTAATGAAAAACTGTTTTTT
clone size: -
V gene: TRBV19
J gene: TRBJ1-4
D gene: -

CDR3 protein: CASSVGVSTEAFF
CDR3 DNA: TGCGCCAGCAGTGTCGGGGTATCGACTGAAGCTTTCTTT
clone size: -
V gene: TRBV10-1
J gene: TRBJ1-1
D gene: -

CDR3 protein: CASSPRTGDTYGYTF
CDR3 DNA: TGTGCCAGCAGCCCGAGGACAGGGGATACATATGGCTACACCTTC
clone size: -
V gene: TRBV7-2
J gene: TRBJ1-2
D gene: TRBD1

CDR3 protein: CASSPGQGHGYTF
CDR3 DNA: TGTGCCAGCAGCCCGGGACAGGGCCATGGCTACACCTTC
clone size: -
V gene: TRBV7-2
J gene: TRBJ1-2
D gene: TRBD1

CDR3 protein: CASSLDRFLSGANVLTF
CDR3 DNA: TGTGCCAGCAGCTTAGACAGGTTTCTCTCTGGGGCCAACGTCCTGACTTTC
clone size: once
V gene: TRBV7-9
J gene: TRBJ2-6
D gene: -

CDR3 protein: CAWARDYEQYF
CDR3 DNA: TGTGCCTGGGCCAGGGACTACGAGCAGTACTTC
clone size: -
V gene: TRBV30
J gene: TRBJ2-7
D gene: -

CDR3 protein: CASSYAYGGGNQPQHF
CDR3 DNA: TGTGCCAGCAGTTATGCCTATGGGGGCGGTAATCAGCCCCAGCATTTT
clone size: -
V gene: TRBV6-5
J gene: TRBJ1-5
D gene: -

CDR3 protein: CASSLVAGGTDTQYF
CDR3 DNA: TGTGCTAGCAGCTTAGTAGCGGGGGGCACAGATACGCAGTATTTT
clone size: -
V gene: TRBV7-7
J gene: TRBJ2-3
D gene: TRBD2

CDR3 protein: CASSIDHIKNSPLHF
CDR3 DNA: TGTGCCAGTAGTATAGATCATATCAAGAATTCACCCCTCCACTTT
clone size: once
V gene: TRBV19
J gene: TRBJ1-6
D gene: -

CDR3 protein: CASSYARQSVVGQYF
CDR3 DNA: TGTGCCAGCAGTTACGCGAGACAGAGTGTCGTCGGGCAGTACTTC
clone size: -
V gene: TRBV6-5
J gene: TRBJ2-7
D gene: -

CDR3 protein: CASSLAWTGVSYNEQFF
CDR3 DNA: TGTGCCAGCAGCTTGGCCTGGACAGGGGTTTCCTACAATGAGCAGTTCTTC
clone size: -
V gene: TRBV5-6
J gene: TRBJ2-1
D gene: TRBD1

CDR3 protein: CASSHTRRGRYQETQYF
CDR3 DNA: TGTGCCAGCAGCCATACACGGAGGGGTCGCTATCAAGAGACCCAGTACTTC
clone size: -
V gene: TRBV21-1
J gene: TRBJ2-5
D gene: -

CDR3 protein: CAWTTGMETQYF
CDR3 DNA: TGTGCCTGGACTACTGGAATGGAGACCCAGTACTTC
clone size: -
V gene: TRBV30
J gene: TRBJ2-5
D gene: -

CDR3 protein: CASSSPGTDNSPLHF
CDR3 DNA: TGTGCCAGCAGTTCACCCGGGACAGATAATTCACCCCTCCACTTT
clone size: -
V gene: TRBV28
J gene: TRBJ1-6
D gene: TRBD1

CDR3 protein: CASSFGGKNIQYF
CDR3 DNA: TGTGCCAGCAGTTTCGGAGGCAAAAACATTCAGTACTTC
clone size: -
V gene: TRBV6-5
J gene: TRBJ2-4
D gene: -

CDR3 protein: CASSFGSVSGANVLTF
CDR3 DNA: TGTGCCAGCAGCTTCGGATCCGTCTCTGGGGCCAACGTCCTGACTTTC
clone size: -
V gene: TRBV7-9
J gene: TRBJ2-6
D gene: -

CDR3 protein: CAFRGSYEQYF
CDR3 DNA: TGTGCTTTCCGGGGCTCCTACGAGCAGTACTTC
clone size: -
V gene: TRBV2
J gene: TRBJ2-7
D gene: -

CDR3 protein: CASSQGPLGGETQYF
CDR3 DNA: TGTGCCAGCAGCCAAGGGCCCCTCGGGGGAGAGACCCAGTACTTC
clone size: -
V gene: TRBV7-2
J gene: TRBJ2-5
D gene: -

CDR3 protein: CASSLAGLAGAWRSYF
CDR3 DNA: TGTGCCAGCAGCTTAGCGGGACTAGCGGGGGCCTGGAGGTCATATTTT
clone size: -
V gene: TRBV11-2
J gene: TRBJ2-3
D gene: TRBD2

CDR3 protein: CASSSGGTYEQYF
CDR3 DNA: TGTGCCAGCAGCTCCGGGGGAACCTACGAGCAGTACTTC
clone size: -
V gene: TRBV7-2
J gene: TRBJ2-7
D gene: -

CDR3 protein: CAWSAASSYNSPLHF
CDR3 DNA: TGTGCCTGGAGTGCCGCGAGCTCCTATAATTCACCCCTCCACTTT
clone size: -
V gene: TRBV30
J gene: TRBJ1-6
D gene: -

CDR3 protein: CASSSQGWNTEAFF
CDR3 DNA: TGCGCCAGCAGCTCGCAGGGGTGGAACACTGAAGCTTTCTTT
clone size: once
V gene: TRBV5-1
J gene: TRBJ1-1
D gene: -

CDR3 protein: CAWTPGAVGGELFF
CDR3 DNA: TGTGCCTGGACCCCTGGGGCAGTTGGCGGGGAGCTGTTTTTT
clone size: -
V gene: TRBV30
J gene: TRBJ2-2
D gene: -

CDR3 protein: CASSRTMNTEAFF
CDR3 DNA: TGTGCCAGCAGTCGTACTATGAACACTGAAGCTTTCTTT
clone size: -
V gene: TRBV6-5
J gene: TRBJ1-1
D gene: -

CDR3 protein: CASSKPGQPNTGELFF
CDR3 DNA: TGTGCCAGCAGTAAGCCGGGACAGCCGAACACCGGGGAGCTGTTTTTT
clone size: once
V gene: TRBV28
J gene: TRBJ2-2
D gene: TRBD1

CDR3 protein: CASSVVGSPYGYTF
CDR3 DNA: TGTGCCAGCAGCGTAGTAGGATCTCCCTATGGCTACACCTTC
clone size: -
V gene: TRBV9
J gene: TRBJ1-2
D gene: -

CDR3 protein: CASSRRYGRAQYF
CDR3 DNA: TGTGCCAGCAGCAGGCGGTATGGGAGAGCCCAGTACTTC
clone size: -
V gene: TRBV21-1
J gene: TRBJ2-5
D gene: -

CDR3 protein: CASSFNLDHWSLYEQYF
CDR3 DNA: TGTGCCAGCAGTTTTAACCTTGACCACTGGAGCCTCTACGAGCAGTACTTC
clone size: -
V gene: TRBV28
J gene: TRBJ2-7
D gene: -

CDR3 protein: CASIGPGGREQFF
CDR3 DNA: TGTGCCAGTATAGGCCCCGGGGGTAGGGAGCAGTTCTTC
clone size: -
V gene: TRBV19
J gene: TRBJ2-1
D gene: -

CDR3 protein: CASSVGLGSQNSPYEQYF
CDR3 DNA: TGTGCCAGCAGCGTAGGGTTAGGCAGTCAGAATTCCCCCTACGAGCAGTACTTC
clone size: -
V gene: TRBV9
J gene: TRBJ2-7
D gene: -

CDR3 protein: CASSLSGVRETQYF
CDR3 DNA: TGCGCCAGCAGCTTGTCCGGGGTTCGGGAGACCCAGTACTTC
clone size: -
V gene: TRBV5-1
J gene: TRBJ2-5
D gene: -

CDR3 protein: CASSLENVGNSPLHF
CDR3 DNA: TGTGCCAGCAGCTTAGAGAACGTAGGAAATTCACCCCTCCACTTT
clone size: -
V gene: TRBV7-9
J gene: TRBJ1-6
D gene: -

CDR3 protein: CASSLTSGKSYEQYF
CDR3 DNA: TGTGCCAGTAGTCTGACTAGCGGGAAGTCCTACGAGCAGTACTTC
clone size: -
V gene: TRBV19
J gene: TRBJ2-7
D gene: TRBD2

CDR3 protein: CASSDPNEQYF
CDR3 DNA: TGCGCCAGCAGTGATCCGAACGAGCAGTACTTC
clone size: -
V gene: TRBV10-2
J gene: TRBJ2-7
D gene: -

CDR3 protein: CASSPAFSTEAFF
CDR3 DNA: TGTGCCAGCAGTCCTGCTTTTAGCACTGAAGCTTTCTTT
clone size: -
V gene: TRBV28
J gene: TRBJ1-1
D gene: -

CDR3 protein: CASSLVYEQFF
CDR3 DNA: TGTGCCAGCAGCTTAGTCTATGAGCAGTTCTTC
clone size: -
V gene: TRBV7-9
J gene: TRBJ2-1
D gene: -

CDR3 protein: CASSPFGLAGGPMGSNEQFF
CDR3 DNA: TGCGCCAGCAGCCCCTTCGGACTAGCGGGAGGGCCGATGGGTAGCAATGAGCAGTTCTTC
clone size: -
V gene: TRBV5-1
J gene: TRBJ2-1
D gene: TRBD2

CDR3 protein: CASTRDRTGRETQYF
CDR3 DNA: TGTGCCAGCACAAGGGACAGAACTGGGAGAGAGACCCAGTACTTC
clone size: -
V gene: TRBV2
J gene: TRBJ2-5
D gene: TRBD1

CDR3 protein: CSVGVSVTEAFF
CDR3 DNA: TGCAGCGTAGGGGTTTCGGTCACTGAAGCTTTCTTT
clone size: -
V gene: TRBV29-1
J gene: TRBJ1-1
D gene: -

CDR3 protein: CASSVNEGAGNYGYTF
CDR3 DNA: TGTGCCAGCAGCGTTAACGAGGGGGCGGGTAACTATGGCTACACCTTC
clone size: -
V gene: TRBV28
J gene: TRBJ1-2
D gene: TRBD1

CDR3 protein: CANSYGQGSGANVLTF
CDR3 DNA: TGTGCCAACAGTTATGGACAGGGATCTGGGGCCAACGTCCTGACTTTC
clone size: -
V gene: TRBV6-5
J gene: TRBJ2-6
D gene: TRBD1

CDR3 protein: CASSSAGAYEQYF
CDR3 DNA: TGCGCCAGCAGCAGCGCAGGAGCCTACGAGCAGTACTTC
clone size: -
V gene: TRBV4-1
J gene: TRBJ2-7
D gene: -

CDR3 protein: CASSLSPGQYNEQFF
CDR3 DNA: TGTGCCAGCAGTTTATCCCCGGGACAGTACAATGAGCAGTTCTTC
clone size: once
V gene: TRBV28
J gene: TRBJ2-1
D gene: TRBD1

CDR3 protein: CASSEGEYAGELFF
CDR3 DNA: TGTGCCAGCAGTGAGGGGGAGTACGCCGGGGAGCTGTTTTTT
clone size: few
V gene: TRBV25-1
J gene: TRBJ2-2
D gene: -